The following is a T cell receptor beta chain sequence with its context. Its antigen remains unknown. The sample originates from a study of shared clonotypes between healthy human individuals. Overall study results and limits: Generation probability values for non-shared clonotypes were lower than those for clonotypes shared by all four donors. It was anticipated that sequencing depth would influence how many clonotypes donors shared.

The ends were cut back, 4 bases at V and 0 bases at J, with 17 bases in the middle. The CDR3 contains 16 residues. Germline V gene data show CDR1 as SGHDT and CDR2 as YYEEEE. Sequencing used immunoSEQ multiplex PCR; TCRdb keeps in-frame clones, though not all of them. In the table there are approximately 1,000,000 clones, 70% to 80% of which are singletons. The TCR originated in a man between 18 and 29 years old in good health. Some clones in this sample may be carry-over from other donors' samples. Source material: memory CD4+ T cells from PBMCs. The subset was: CD45RA-negative fraction. The chain carries TRBV5-6 and TRBJ2-7; D might be TRBD1 (7 bases). Written as DNA, the CDR3 is TGTGCCAGCAGCCGGCAGGGGGGCTCGGTCTCCTACGAGCAGTACTTC. Amino acids: CASSRQGGSVSYEQYF.